At least ten counts were recorded for the clone carrying this T cell receptor beta chain. The antigen remains undetermined. Researchers tagged individual cDNA molecules with unique molecular identifiers. TCRdb redid the calling of the 5' RACE reads with MiXCR, one entry per CDR3 protein. The sample holds over 30,000 distinct CDR3 sequences; approximately 6% are singletons and the top ten take 7.6%. This entry is derived from a study of early T cells in non-severe SARS-CoV-2 infection. Study in general: With bulk RNA from unsorted whole blood as input, sequencing yielded unpaired chains.

Regarding the study as a whole: Private and CD4 specificities were missed by VDJdb matching, which favored anti-spike CD8 responses.

The CDR3 covers 14 residues. Looked up from germline, CDR1 is SGDLS and CDR2 is YYNGEE. Trimming stripped 0 bases from V and 8 bases from J, with 14 bases between. This receptor was taken from an adult who was a healthcare worker with PCR-confirmed SARS-CoV-2 infection or an uninfected control (not recorded which). Material for sequencing was whole blood. This rearrangement joins TRBV9 to TRBJ1-1; weak D call: TRBD1 (6 bases). The CDR3 protein is CASSVETGSREAFF. Written as DNA, the CDR3 is TGTGCCAGCAGCGTAGAGACAGGTTCTCGGGAAGCTTTCTTT.